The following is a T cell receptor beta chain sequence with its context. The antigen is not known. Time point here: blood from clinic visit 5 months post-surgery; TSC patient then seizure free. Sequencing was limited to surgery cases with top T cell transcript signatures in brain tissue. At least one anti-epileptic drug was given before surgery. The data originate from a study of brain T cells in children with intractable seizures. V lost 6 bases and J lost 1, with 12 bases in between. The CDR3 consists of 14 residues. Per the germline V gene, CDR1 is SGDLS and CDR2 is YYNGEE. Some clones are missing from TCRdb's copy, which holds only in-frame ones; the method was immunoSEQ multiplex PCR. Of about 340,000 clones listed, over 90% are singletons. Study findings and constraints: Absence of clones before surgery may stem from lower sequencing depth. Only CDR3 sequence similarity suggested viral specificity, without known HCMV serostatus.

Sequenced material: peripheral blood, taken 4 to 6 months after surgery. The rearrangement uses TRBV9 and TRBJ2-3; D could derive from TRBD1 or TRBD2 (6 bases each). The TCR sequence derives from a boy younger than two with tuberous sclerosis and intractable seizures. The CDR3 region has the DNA TGTGCCAGCACCCCGGGGGCGGGCACAGATACGCAGTATTTT. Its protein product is CASTPGAGTDTQYF.